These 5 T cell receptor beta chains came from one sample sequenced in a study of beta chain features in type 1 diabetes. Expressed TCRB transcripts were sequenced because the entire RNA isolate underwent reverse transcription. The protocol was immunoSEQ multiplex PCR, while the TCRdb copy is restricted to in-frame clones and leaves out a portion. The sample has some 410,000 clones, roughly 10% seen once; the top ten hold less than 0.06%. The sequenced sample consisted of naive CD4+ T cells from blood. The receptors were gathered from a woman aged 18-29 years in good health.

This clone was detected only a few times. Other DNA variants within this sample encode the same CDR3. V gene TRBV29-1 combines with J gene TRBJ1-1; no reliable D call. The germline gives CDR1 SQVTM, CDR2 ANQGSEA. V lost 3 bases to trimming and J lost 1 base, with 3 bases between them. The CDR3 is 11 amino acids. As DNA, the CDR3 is TGCAGCGTTGAGGGGAACACTGAAGCTTTCTTT. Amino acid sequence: CSVEGNTEAFF.

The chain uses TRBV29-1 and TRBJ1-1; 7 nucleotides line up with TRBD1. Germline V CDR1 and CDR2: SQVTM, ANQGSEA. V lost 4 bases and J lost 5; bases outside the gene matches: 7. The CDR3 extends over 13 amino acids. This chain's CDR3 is CSVAKGAKTEAFF. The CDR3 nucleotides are TGCAGCGTTGCCAAGGGGGCGAAAACTGAAGCTTTCTTT.

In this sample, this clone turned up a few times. CDR3 nucleotide sequence: TGCGCCAGCAGCTTGGGGGCAGACTACACAGATACGCAGTATTTT. Encoded protein: CASSLGADYTDTQYF. This chain joins TRBV5-1 and TRBJ2-3; possible D gene TRBD2, 5 bases. This CDR3 is 15 amino acids long. The germline V gene encodes CDR1 SGHRS and CDR2 YFSETQ. Trimming took off 0 bases at V and 2 bases at J, with 10 bases between the two ends. Filled out from reference TRBV5-1 and TRBJ2-3, the complete variable domain reads KAGVTQTPRYLIKTRGQQVTLSCSPISGHRSVSWYQQTPGQGLQFLFEYFSETQRNKGNFPGRFSGRQFSNSRSEMNVSTLELGDSALYLCASSLGADYTDTQYFGPGTRLTVL.

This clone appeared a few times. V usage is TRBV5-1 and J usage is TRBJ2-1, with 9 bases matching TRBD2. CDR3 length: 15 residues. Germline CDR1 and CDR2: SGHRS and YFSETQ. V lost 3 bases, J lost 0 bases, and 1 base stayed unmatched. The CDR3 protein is CASSYSGSSYNEQFF. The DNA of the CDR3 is TGCGCCAGCAGCTATAGCGGGAGCTCCTACAATGAGCAGTTCTTC.

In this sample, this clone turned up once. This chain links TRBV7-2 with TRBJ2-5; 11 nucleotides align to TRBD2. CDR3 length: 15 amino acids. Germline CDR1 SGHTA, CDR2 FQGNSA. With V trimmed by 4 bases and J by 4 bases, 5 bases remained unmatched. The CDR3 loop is CASSSFSGRGETQYF. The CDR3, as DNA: TGTGCCAGCAGCTCTTTTAGCGGGAGGGGAGAGACCCAGTACTTC.